This T cell receptor beta chain emerged from a study of control samples from healthy donors and cancer patients. Clones were read by immunoSEQ multiplex PCR, and TCRdb kept only the in-frame ones, dropping some. Of roughly 150,000 clones in the sample, 93% were seen once. The CDR3 runs to 17 residues. After removal of 4 bases from V and 3 bases from J, the junction contained 10 bases not matched to a gene. Germline-derived CDR1 and CDR2 are SEHNR and FQNEAQ (reference sequence). This clonotype originated in a man aged 50-59 years in good health. The genes are TRBV7-9 and TRBJ2-3, with 10 bases lining up with TRBD2. Source material: blood. This CDR3 reads CASSSFPSSGSTDTQYF. The DNA of the CDR3 is TGTGCCAGCAGCTCCTTCCCGTCTAGCGGGAGTACAGATACGCAGTATTTT.